This is a list of T cell receptor beta chains from one sample in a study of shared clonotypes between healthy human individuals. Clones were sequenced by immunoSEQ multiplex PCR, and TCRdb holds only the in-frame ones, with some missing. The profile covers some 2.3 million clones, with 85% to 95% appearing a single time and 0.39% taken by the ten largest. Material: naive CD4+ T cells from PBMCs. Source of these receptors: a man aged 18 to 35 in good health. Some clones in this sample may be carry-over from other donors' samples. Both conserved end residues are part of each CDR3. D genes are given only for firm matches. Clone size is given for some rows only: seen once, a few or many times, or a class if the clone is expanded.

j_call clone_size d_call v_call cdr3_aa cdr3_nt
TRBJ1-2 . . TRBV2 CASSVTGPGYTF TGTGCCAGCAGTGTAACAGGGCCCGGCTACACCTTC
TRBJ2-5 . TRBD2 TRBV15 CATSRGLAGAGETQYF TGTGCCACCAGCAGAGGACTAGCGGGAGCCGGGGAGACCCAGTACTTC
TRBJ1-2 . . TRBV28 CASSSTVWRGYTF TGTGCCAGCAGTTCGACGGTATGGAGAGGCTACACCTTC
TRBJ2-1 . . TRBV7-2 CASSFNGYNEQFF TGTGCCAGCAGCTTTAACGGCTACAATGAGCAGTTCTTC
TRBJ2-3 . . TRBV6-5 CASSSGNTQYF TGTGCCAGCAGTTCCGGGAATACGCAGTATTTT
TRBJ1-5 few . TRBV7-9 CASSLQGSNQPQHF TGTGCCAGCAGCCTACAGGGTAGCAATCAGCCCCAGCATTTT
TRBJ2-3 . . TRBV5-1 CASSFGRAAADTQYF TGCGCCAGCAGCTTCGGCAGGGCAGCGGCAGATACGCAGTATTTT
TRBJ2-1 . TRBD2 TRBV19 CASSTPSGRANNEQFF TGTGCCAGTAGTACCCCTAGCGGGAGGGCCAACAATGAGCAGTTCTTC
TRBJ2-6 . . TRBV5-6 CASSLDSGSGANVLTF TGTGCCAGCAGCTTGGATTCCGGCTCTGGGGCCAACGTCCTGACTTTC
TRBJ1-2 few . TRBV20-1 CSARGRSNTF TGCAGTGCTCGGGGCAGGTCCAACACCTTC
TRBJ1-2 . TRBD1 TRBV4-2 CASSQATGDGYTF TGTGCCAGCAGCCAAGCTACAGGGGATGGCTACACCTTC
TRBJ1-1 . . TRBV30 CAYGPRGNTEAFF TGTGCCTATGGCCCGCGGGGGAACACTGAAGCTTTCTTT
TRBJ1-5 . . TRBV28 CASSLAPGSQPQHF TGTGCCAGCAGCCTTGCCCCGGGATCCCAGCCCCAGCATTTT
TRBJ1-3 . TRBD1 TRBV7-8 CASSLDRGRGTIYF TGTGCCAGCAGCTTAGACAGGGGAAGGGGCACCATATATTTT
TRBJ1-2 . . TRBV6-5 CASNPGLGYGYTF TGTGCCAGCAACCCAGGGCTCGGCTATGGCTACACCTTC
TRBJ2-7 . . TRBV6-5 CASRSGGPSPYEQYF TGTGCCAGCAGATCCGGGGGGCCCTCCCCCTACGAGCAGTACTTC
TRBJ2-3 . . TRBV11-2 CASSLRTGGYRETQYF TGTGCCAGCAGCTTAAGGACCGGAGGTTATAGGGAAACGCAGTATTTT
TRBJ2-7 . TRBD2 TRBV6-1 CASSGPGSGSYEQYF TGTGCCAGCAGTGGGCCGGGTAGCGGGAGCTACGAGCAGTACTTC
TRBJ2-6 . . TRBV9 CASSGFSTLINVLTF TGTGCCAGCAGCGGGTTTAGCACCCTAATCAACGTCCTGACTTTC
TRBJ1-2 . TRBD1 TRBV30 CACNPQGVGYTF TGTGCCTGTAACCCCCAGGGGGTTGGCTACACCTTC
TRBJ2-7 . . TRBV27 CASSFLFLGLEGLPLDEQYF TGTGCCAGCAGTTTTCTGTTCTTGGGGCTGGAAGGGCTACCCTTGGACGAGCAGTACTTC
TRBJ2-1 . TRBD2 TRBV5-1 CASSPEAGRSSYNEQFF TGCGCCAGCAGCCCGGAAGCGGGAAGGAGCTCCTACAATGAGCAGTTCTTC
TRBJ2-7 . TRBD1 TRBV15 CATSSGTGSSYEQYF TGTGCCACCAGCAGCGGGACAGGGAGCTCCTACGAGCAGTACTTC
TRBJ2-7 . TRBD2 TRBV7-2 CASSLDGLAGVWEQYF TGTGCCAGCAGCTTGGATGGACTAGCGGGAGTATGGGAGCAGTACTTC
TRBJ2-2 . . TRBV27 CASSFRGRARTGELFF TGTGCCAGCAGTTTTCGTGGCAGGGCGAGGACCGGGGAGCTGTTTTTT
TRBJ1-1 . TRBD1 TRBV6-6 CASSYKTGGAGTEAFF TGTGCCAGCAGTTACAAGACAGGGGGCGCGGGGACTGAAGCTTTCTTT
TRBJ1-2 . . TRBV5-1 CASSLERGRSYGYTF TGCGCCAGCAGCTTGGAGAGGGGACGGAGCTATGGCTACACCTTC
TRBJ1-5 . . TRBV19 CASSMRGGLQPQHF TGTGCCAGTAGTATGCGTGGGGGACTTCAGCCCCAGCATTTT
TRBJ2-1 . TRBD2 TRBV2 CASRVAGASYNEQFF TGTGCCAGCAGGGTAGCGGGAGCGAGCTACAATGAGCAGTTCTTC
TRBJ2-4 . . TRBV5-4 CASSTGGQSLAKNIQYF TGTGCCAGCAGCACCGGGGGACAGTCTCTAGCCAAAAACATTCAGTACTTC
TRBJ2-3 . . TRBV29-1 CSVAETITDTQYF TGCAGCGTTGCGGAGACTATTACAGATACGCAGTATTTT
TRBJ1-2 . . TRBV18 CATYDTPEHGYTF TGTGCCACCTATGACACCCCAGAGCATGGCTACACCTTC
TRBJ1-4 . . TRBV7-2 CASSSSWTGGKLFF TGTGCCAGCAGCTCATCTTGGACCGGTGGAAAACTGTTTTTT
TRBJ2-7 . . TRBV2 CASERAEGRSEQYF TGTGCCAGCGAACGAGCGGAGGGAAGGAGCGAGCAGTACTTC
TRBJ1-1 . . TRBV11-3 CASSSGPNTEAFF TGTGCCAGCAGCTCTGGACCGAACACTGAAGCTTTCTTT
TRBJ2-1 . . TRBV10-1 CASSDILSGEQFF TGCGCCAGCAGTGACATTCTTAGCGGTGAGCAGTTCTTC
TRBJ1-4 . . TRBV28 CASSLAAEKLFF TGTGCCAGCAGTTTGGCCGCTGAAAAACTGTTTTTT
TRBJ2-3 . . TRBV7-8 CASSRGGLNTDTQYF TGTGCCAGCAGCCGAGGGGGGCTGAACACAGATACGCAGTATTTT
TRBJ1-5 once . TRBV28 CASRPDGVRGKVDSNQPQHF TGTGCCAGCAGACCCGACGGGGTGAGGGGGAAGGTGGATAGCAATCAGCCCCAGCATTTT
TRBJ1-2 . . TRBV28 CASSYPSNYGYTF TGTGCCAGCAGTTACCCATCTAACTATGGCTACACCTTC
TRBJ2-3 once . TRBV18 CASSPPGEDTQYF TGTGCCAGCTCACCACCCGGCGAAGATACGCAGTATTTT
TRBJ2-3 once TRBD1 TRBV5-1 CASSITGGTDTQYF TGCGCCAGCAGCATTACAGGGGGCACAGATACGCAGTATTTT
TRBJ1-2 . . TRBV7-3 CASSPAVGGYTF TGTGCCAGCAGCCCGGCGGTTGGTGGCTACACCTTC
TRBJ1-1 few . TRBV28 CASSLSDYTEAFF TGTGCCAGCAGTTTATCAGACTACACTGAAGCTTTCTTT
TRBJ1-3 . . TRBV5-1 CASSEAASGNTIYF TGCGCCAGCAGCGAGGCGGCCTCTGGAAACACCATATATTTT
TRBJ2-5 . . TRBV4-2 CASSQDSPTQYF TGTGCCAGCAGCCAAGATTCCCCGACCCAGTACTTC
TRBJ2-7 . . TRBV9 CASSLQGHSYEQYF TGTGCCAGCAGCTTGCAGGGTCACTCCTACGAGCAGTACTTC
TRBJ2-7 once TRBD2 TRBV7-2 CASSLGFAGAYEQYF TGTGCCAGCAGCTTAGGCTTTGCGGGAGCCTACGAGCAGTACTTC
TRBJ1-5 . . TRBV11-2 CASSLGSGNQPQHF TGTGCCAGCAGCTTAGGGTCGGGCAATCAGCCCCAGCATTTT
TRBJ2-1 . . TRBV11-3 CASSLRVTREQFF TGTGCCAGCAGCTTACGGGTGACAAGGGAGCAGTTCTTC
TRBJ2-3 . . TRBV11-3 CASSLWGAEDTQYF TGTGCCAGCAGCTTATGGGGGGCTGAAGATACGCAGTATTTT
TRBJ2-5 . . TRBV28 CASSFLNGAQETQYF TGTGCCAGCAGTTTTCTCAACGGGGCACAAGAGACCCAGTACTTC
TRBJ2-5 . TRBD2 TRBV19 CASSPLAGGRKETQYF TGTGCCAGTAGTCCCTTAGCGGGAGGGCGAAAGGAGACCCAGTACTTC
TRBJ2-7 . TRBD2 TRBV7-2 CASSLLSSGTDYYEQYF TGTGCCAGCAGCCTCCTGTCTAGCGGGACTGACTACTACGAGCAGTACTTC
TRBJ1-1 . TRBD1 TRBV6-5 CASSSPGQAASEAFF TGTGCCAGCAGTTCTCCGGGACAGGCGGCGTCTGAAGCTTTCTTT
TRBJ2-3 . TRBD2 TRBV4-2 CASSQVGGTSGGPFTQYF TGTGCCAGCAGCCAAGTTGGGGGAACTAGCGGGGGGCCGTTTACGCAGTATTTT